This passage covers 18 T cell receptor beta chains from one sample sequenced in a study of CD8 T cells in ankylosing spondylitis. Study results and caveats: What appeared characteristic of ankylosing spondylitis blood was a TCR beta motif of fewer than ten highly homologous variants.

Antigens of these TCRs are unknown. TCRdb ran MiXCR on the 5' RACE reads and lists one entry per CDR3 protein. Of some 800,000 distinct CDR3 sequences listed, about 11% are singletons. Sample: blood, either unsorted or a sorted T cell fraction (not recorded which). These receptors all stem from a male donor with ankylosing spondylitis.

In this sample, this clonotype turned up a few times. The genes are TRBV7-2 and TRBJ2-7, with D possibly TRBD2 on 6 matching bases. Germline V gene data show CDR1 as SGHTA and CDR2 as FQGNSA. Trimming took 5 bases from V and 0 from J, leaving 14 bases between them. The length of the CDR3 is 15 residues. Here the CDR3 DNA reads TGTGCCAGCAGCCTTGGAGGGTACTCCTCCTACGAGCAGTACTTC. Translated: CASSLGGYSSYEQYF. Full variable domain (missing parts from reference TRBV7-2 and TRBJ2-7): GAGVSQSPSNKVTEKGKDVELRCDPISGHTALYWYRQSLGQGLEFLIYFQGNSAPDKSGLPSDRFSAERTGGSVSTLTIQRTQQEDSAVYLCASSLGGYSSYEQYFGPGTRLTVT.

The table lists this clonotype with a few counts. This sequence joins TRBV4-3 and TRBJ2-4, with D unresolved. Germline V gives CDR1 LGHNA, CDR2 YSLEER. The CDR3 runs to 14 residues. The germline V and J ends were trimmed by 0 bases and 3 bases, with 6 bases remaining between them. The CDR3 DNA follows: TGCGCCAGCAGCCAAGATAGATTCAAAAACATTCAGTACTTC. Protein sequence: CASSQDRFKNIQYF.

The chain uses TRBV27 and TRBJ2-3; D is unclear. V gave up 3 bases and J gave up 2 bases, with 12 bases separating them. CDR1 and CDR2 from the germline V gene are MNHEY and SMNVEV (reference sequence). This CDR3 contains 15 residues. The CDR3 sequence is CASSFTPGTTDTQYF. The CDR3, as DNA: TGTGCCAGCAGTTTTACCCCGGGTACCACAGATACGCAGTATTTT.

DNA for the CDR3: TGTGCCAGCAGATATAAGGCTAGCGAGGGTGAGACCCAGTACTTC. Its translation: CASRYKASEGETQYF. The chain couples TRBV7-2 to TRBJ2-5, with a possible D match to TRBD2 (6 bases). Germline V lookup: CDR1 SGHTA, CDR2 FQGNSA. This CDR3 comprises 15 residues. Trimming pared 6 bases from V and 5 bases from J, leaving 19 bases between.

This clonotype was picked up a small number of times. V gene TRBV12-3 or TRBV12-4 combines with J gene TRBJ2-2; either TRBD1 or TRBD2 may fit D (5 bases each). Trimming removed 7 bases from V and 0 bases from J, with 12 bases in between. There are 15 residues in the CDR3. The CDR3 protein is CASTFPGPNTGELFF. In DNA form, the CDR3 reads TGTGCCAGCACCTTTCCGGGGCCGAACACCGGGGAGCTGTTTTTT.

The chain couples TRBV6-2 or TRBV6-3 to TRBJ1-5; TRBD1 matches 8 bases. V lost 0 bases to trimming and J lost 5 bases; unmatched junction nucleotides: 9. This CDR3 region has 17 residues. Germline CDR1 MNHEY, CDR2 SVGEGT. This CDR3 is CASSYSFNRGKYQPQHF. The DNA for the CDR3 is TGTGCCAGCAGTTACTCCTTCAACAGGGGGAAATATCAGCCCCAGCATTTT.

This clonotype came up many times. The rearrangement joins TRBV4-2 to TRBJ2-6; D may be TRBD1 (6 bases). Germline V CDR1 and CDR2: LGHNA, YNFKEQ. This CDR3 contains 17 residues. Trimming left V 3 bases short and J 1 base short, with 13 bases between. The CDR3 DNA is TGTGCCAGCAGCCACAAAACTAGGGGGTCTGGGGCCAACGTCCTGACTTTC. Translation gives CASSHKTRGSGANVLTF.

This clonotype was seen ten or more times. The chain has TRBV12-3 or TRBV12-4 and TRBJ1-2, with 7 bases aligning to TRBD1. J lost 8 bases, V lost 3 bases, and 6 bases had no gene match. The CDR3 totals 13 residues. CDR3 residues: CASSFEGARGYTF. Written as DNA, the CDR3 is TGTGCCAGCAGTTTTGAGGGGGCGCGGGGCTACACCTTC.

In this sample, this clonotype turned up many times. The chain has TRBV7-2 and TRBJ1-2, with unresolved D. Trimming left V 5 bases short and J 4 bases short, with 14 bases between. The CDR3 runs 14 residues. The germline CDR1 and CDR2 sequences are SGHTA and FQGNSA. CDR3 region: CASSPMGIRYGYTF. CDR3 sequence (DNA): TGTGCCAGCAGCCCGATGGGCATCCGCTATGGCTACACCTTC.

V and J are TRBV28 and TRBJ2-3; 8 positions agree with TRBD2. V lost 4 bases to trimming and J lost 6 bases; unmatched junction nucleotides: 9. The CDR3 is 15 amino acids. The V gene's germline CDR1 is MDHEN and CDR2 SYDVKM. The CDR3 here is CASSSPGGRRDTQYF. As DNA, the CDR3 is TGTGCCAGCAGTTCCCCGGGGGGGCGCCGGGATACGCAGTATTTT.

The chain couples TRBV4-3 to TRBJ2-2, with 9 nucleotides matching TRBD1. Germline CDR1 is LGHNA and CDR2 is YSLEER. V was pared by 2 bases and J by 7 bases, with 11 bases of the junction left unmatched. The length of the CDR3 is 17 residues. CDR3 region: CASSQSPRTGANGELFF. The CDR3 nucleotides read TGCGCCAGCAGCCAATCCCCCCGGACAGGGGCAAACGGGGAGCTGTTTTTT.

The table lists this clonotype with many counts. The CDR3 DNA reads TGTGCCAGCAGCTCCCAGACAGGGTGGGGCTACACCTTC. Translated, it gives CASSSQTGWGYTF. The chain carries TRBV7-2 and TRBJ1-2; 7 bases align to TRBD1. With 4 bases clipped from V and 8 bases from J, the junction kept 7 bases outside the gene matches. The CDR3 length is 13 residues. From germline, CDR1 is SGHTA and CDR2 FQGNSA.

This clonotype has a count of ten or more. The V gene is TRBV29-1, the J gene TRBJ1-4; D gene uncertain. The V gene's germline CDR1 is SQVTM and CDR2 ANQGSEA. The CDR3 loop spans 13 amino acids. The germline V and J ends were trimmed by 4 bases and 8 bases, with 14 bases remaining between them. CDR3: CSVALSAEEKLFF. CDR3 coding DNA: TGCAGCGTTGCCCTCAGTGCAGAGGAAAAACTGTTTTTT.

The rearrangement joins TRBV20-1 to TRBJ1-3; D gene ambiguous. V was pared by 1 base and J by 0 bases, with 10 bases between. Germline V gene data show CDR1 as DFQATT and CDR2 as SNEGSKA (reference sequence). There are 15 residues in the CDR3. The CDR3 region has the DNA TGCAGTGCTAGAGTTGCGTCTGGCTCTGGAAACACCATATATTTT. Protein product: CSARVASGSGNTIYF.

This clonotype was found a few times. The V gene is TRBV12-3 or TRBV12-4, the J gene TRBJ2-4; D is perhaps TRBD1 (5 bases). The CDR3 totals 13 residues. Trimming stripped 5 bases from V and 15 bases from J, with 20 bases between. Here the CDR3 DNA reads TGTGCCAGCAGTCTCCAGTCGACAGCCAGGAGGTACTTC. It translates to CASSLQSTARRYF.

This clonotype was observed many times. The chain joins TRBV10-3 to TRBJ2-5, with a weak D call TRBD2 (5 bases). Trimming pared 7 bases from V and 7 bases from J, leaving 16 bases between. CDR1 and CDR2 (germline): ENHRY, SYGVKD. CDR3 length: 13 amino acids. CDR3 in DNA: TGTGCCATCAAAAATAGGGAGTTGGGGACCCAGTACTTC. Its protein is CAIKNRELGTQYF.

V gene TRBV20-1 combines with J gene TRBJ2-1, with D perhaps being TRBD1 or TRBD2 (5 bases each). The germline CDR1 and CDR2 sequences are DFQATT and SNEGSKA (reference sequence). There are 15 residues in the CDR3. Deletions cut 6 bases from V and 6 bases from J, with 21 bases between. The CDR3 sequence is CSAPSYSARGNEQFF. DNA of the CDR3: TGCAGTGCCCCCTCATACAGCGCGAGGGGCAATGAGCAGTTCTTC.

This chain uses TRBV20-1 with TRBJ1-4, with 9 bases that match TRBD1. The junction had 3 bases not matched to a gene; V was cut back by 3 bases and J by 7 bases. CDR1 and CDR2 (germline): DFQATT, SNEGSKA (reference sequence). The CDR3 is 13 residues long. For the CDR3, the DNA is TGCAGTGCTAGCCGGGACAGGGCTGAAAAACTGTTTTTT. The encoded protein is CSASRDRAEKLFF.